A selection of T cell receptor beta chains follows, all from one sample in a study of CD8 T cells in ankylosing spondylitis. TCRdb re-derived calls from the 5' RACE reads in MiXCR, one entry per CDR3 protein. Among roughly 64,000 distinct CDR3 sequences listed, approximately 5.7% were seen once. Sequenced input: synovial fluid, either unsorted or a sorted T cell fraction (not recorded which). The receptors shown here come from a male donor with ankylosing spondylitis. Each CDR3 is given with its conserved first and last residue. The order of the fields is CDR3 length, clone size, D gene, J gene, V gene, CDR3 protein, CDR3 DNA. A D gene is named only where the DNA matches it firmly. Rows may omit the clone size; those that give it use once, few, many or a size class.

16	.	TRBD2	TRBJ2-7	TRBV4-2	CASSQVAGGGTYEQYF	TGTGCCAGCAGCCAAGTAGCGGGAGGAGGGACCTACGAGCAGTACTTC
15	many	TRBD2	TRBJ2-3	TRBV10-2	CASSKREGRVDTQYF	TGCGCCAGCAGCAAGCGGGAGGGCCGAGTAGATACGCAGTATTTT
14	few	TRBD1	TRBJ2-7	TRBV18	CASSLGDRAYEQYF	TGTGCCAGCTCACTCGGGGACAGGGCTTACGAGCAGTACTTC
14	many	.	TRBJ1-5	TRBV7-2	CASSFDSFNQPQHF	TGTGCCAGCAGCTTCGACAGTTTCAATCAGCCCCAGCATTTT
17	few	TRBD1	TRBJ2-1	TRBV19	CASSIELGTGSHNEQFF	TGTGCCAGTAGTATAGAGTTAGGGACAGGGTCCCACAATGAGCAGTTCTTC
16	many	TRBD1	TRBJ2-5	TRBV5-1	CASSEQPGQGFETQYF	TGCGCCAGCAGCGAGCAACCGGGACAGGGGTTTGAGACCCAGTACTTC
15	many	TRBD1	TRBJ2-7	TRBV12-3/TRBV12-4	CASSPFGQGADEQYF	TGTGCCAGCAGCCCTTTCGGACAGGGGGCAGACGAGCAGTACTTC
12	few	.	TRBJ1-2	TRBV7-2	CASSLGLYGYTF	TGTGCCAGCAGCTTAGGATTGTATGGCTACACCTTC
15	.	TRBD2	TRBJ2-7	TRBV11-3	CASSYASGSFHEQYF	TGTGCCAGCAGCTATGCTAGCGGGAGTTTCCACGAGCAGTACTTC
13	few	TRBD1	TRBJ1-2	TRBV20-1	CSARVDRGYGYTF	TGCAGTGCTAGAGTGGACAGGGGCTATGGCTACACCTTC
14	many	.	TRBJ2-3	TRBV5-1	CASSFSGVSDTQYF	TGCGCCAGCAGCTTCTCGGGAGTCTCAGATACGCAGTATTTT
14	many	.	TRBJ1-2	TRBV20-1	CSARDHGRMSGYTF	TGCAGTGCTAGAGATCACGGGAGGATGAGTGGCTACACCTTC
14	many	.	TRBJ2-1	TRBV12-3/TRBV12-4	CASSMSTGTKVKFF	TGTGCCAGCAGCATGTCCACCGGGACAAAAGTGAAGTTCTTC
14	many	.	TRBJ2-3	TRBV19	CATSLGQGTDTQYF	TGTGCCACCTCTCTCGGGCAGGGCACAGATACGCAGTATTTT
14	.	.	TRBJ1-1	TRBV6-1	CASRQDTMNTEAFF	TGTGCCAGCAGACAGGACACCATGAACACTGAAGCTTTCTTT
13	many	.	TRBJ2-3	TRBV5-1	CASSLLGADTQYF	TGCGCCAGCAGCTTGCTGGGCGCAGATACGCAGTATTTT
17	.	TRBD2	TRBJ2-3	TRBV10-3	CATGLAGERGRTDTQYF	TGTGCCACCGGACTAGCGGGAGAGAGGGGGCGGACAGATACGCAGTATTTT
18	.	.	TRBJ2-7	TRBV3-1	CACSQVPQAGIASYEQYF	TGTGCCTGCAGCCAAGTCCCCCAGGCGGGTATTGCTTCCTACGAGCAGTACTTC
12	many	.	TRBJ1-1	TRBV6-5	CASSYSNTEAFF	TGTGCCAGCAGTTACAGTAACACTGAAGCTTTCTTT
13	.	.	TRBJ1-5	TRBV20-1	CSARKADNQPQHF	TGCAGTGCGCGCAAGGCCGACAATCAGCCCCAGCATTTT
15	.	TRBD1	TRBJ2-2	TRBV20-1	CSASPDRVVPGELFF	TGCAGTGCTAGCCCGGACAGGGTGGTACCCGGGGAGCTGTTTTTT
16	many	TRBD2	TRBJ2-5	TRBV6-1	CASSESRAGGGETQYF	TGTGCCAGCAGTGAATCTCGTGCGGGAGGGGGAGAGACCCAGTACTTC
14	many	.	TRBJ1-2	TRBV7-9	CASSFLGSSTGYTF	TGTGCCAGCAGCTTCCTGGGGTCCTCCACTGGCTACACCTTC
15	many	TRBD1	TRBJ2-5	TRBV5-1	CASSLAGRTGETQYF	TGCGCCAGCAGCTTGGCGGGTCGGACAGGAGAGACCCAGTACTTC
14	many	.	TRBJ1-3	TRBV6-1	CASSKGDIGNTIYF	TGTGCCAGCAGTAAGGGGGATATCGGAAACACCATATATTTT
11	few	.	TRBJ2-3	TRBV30	CAWRTGQRSYF	TGTGCCTGGAGAACGGGACAACGCTCCTATTTT
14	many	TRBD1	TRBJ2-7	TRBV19	CASSKDRSSYEQYF	TGTGCCAGTAGCAAGGACAGGTCGTCCTACGAGCAGTACTTC
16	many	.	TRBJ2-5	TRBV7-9	CASSFLGSRPQETQYF	TGTGCCAGCAGCTTCCTTGGGTCGCGGCCCCAAGAGACCCAGTACTTC
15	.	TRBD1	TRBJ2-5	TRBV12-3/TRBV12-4	CASRQGAVPQETQYF	TGTGCCAGCCGCCAGGGGGCTGTCCCCCAAGAGACCCAGTACTTC
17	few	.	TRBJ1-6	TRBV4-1	CASSQEERSSEDSPLHF	TGCGCCAGCAGCCAAGAGGAGAGGAGCTCAGAAGATTCACCCCTCCACTTT
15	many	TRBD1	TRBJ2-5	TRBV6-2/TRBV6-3	CASSYWNRDRETQYF	TGTGCCAGCAGTTACTGGAACCGGGACAGGGAGACCCAGTACTTC
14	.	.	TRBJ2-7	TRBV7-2	CASSLGRSSCEQYF	TGTGCCAGCAGCTTGGGACGAAGCTCCTGCGAGCAGTACTTC
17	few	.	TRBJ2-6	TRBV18	CASSPSSYVSGANVLTF	TGTGCCAGCTCACCAAGCTCCTATGTCTCTGGGGCCAACGTCCTGACTTTC
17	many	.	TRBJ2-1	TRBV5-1	CASSLALGRVSYNEQFF	TGCGCCAGCAGCTTGGCCTTGGGGAGAGTCTCCTACAATGAGCAGTTCTTC
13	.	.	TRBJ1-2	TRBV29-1	CSVEDGWGGGYTF	TGCAGCGTTGAAGACGGGTGGGGCGGTGGCTACACCTTC
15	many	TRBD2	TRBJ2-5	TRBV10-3	CAISPTSSHQETQYF	TGTGCCATCAGCCCGACTAGCAGCCACCAAGAGACCCAGTACTTC
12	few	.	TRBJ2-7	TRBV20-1	CSAMRDSYEQYF	TGCAGTGCTATGCGGGACTCCTACGAGCAGTACTTC
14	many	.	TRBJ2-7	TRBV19	CASSVHGRSYEQYF	TGTGCCAGTAGTGTACACGGCAGAAGCTACGAGCAGTACTTC
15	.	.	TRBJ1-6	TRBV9	CASRRDLLYNSPLHF	TGTGCCAGCAGGCGGGACCTTCTGTATAATTCACCCCTCCACTTT
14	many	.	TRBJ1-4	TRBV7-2	CASSSGGGTEKLFF	TGTGCCAGCAGCTCGGGAGGGGGGACTGAAAAACTGTTTTTT
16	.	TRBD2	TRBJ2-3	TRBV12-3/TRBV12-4	CASKKLAGASTDTQYF	TGTGCCAGCAAAAAACTAGCGGGAGCGAGCACAGATACGCAGTATTTT
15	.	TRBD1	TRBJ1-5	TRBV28	CASLNKGDRGQPQHF	TGTGCCAGCCTTAATAAAGGGGACAGGGGTCAGCCCCAGCATTTT
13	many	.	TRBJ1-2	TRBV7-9	CASSLERGYGYTF	TGTGCCAGCAGCTTAGAGCGGGGCTATGGCTACACCTTC
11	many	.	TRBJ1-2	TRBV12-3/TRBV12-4	CASSRGSGYTF	TGTGCCAGCAGCCGGGGTTCCGGCTACACCTTC
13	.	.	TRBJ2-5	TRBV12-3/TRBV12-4	CASNRTPGKTQYF	TGTGCCAGCAATCGGACTCCCGGGAAGACCCAGTACTTC
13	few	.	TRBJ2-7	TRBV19	CASSWGSSYEQYF	TGTGCCAGTAGCTGGGGCAGTTCCTACGAGCAGTACTTC
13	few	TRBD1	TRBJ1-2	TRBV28	CASLDRGDYGYTF	TGTGCCAGCCTTGACAGGGGGGACTATGGCTACACCTTC
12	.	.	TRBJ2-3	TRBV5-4	CASSSPTDTQYF	TGTGCCAGCAGCTCCCCAACAGATACGCAGTATTTT
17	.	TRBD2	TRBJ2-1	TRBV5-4	CASSLEASGRPNNEQFF	TGTGCCAGCAGCTTGGAGGCTAGCGGGAGGCCCAACAATGAGCAGTTCTTC
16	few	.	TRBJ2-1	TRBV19	CASSIGGELGYNEQFF	TGTGCCAGTAGTATAGGGGGGGAGCTAGGCTACAATGAGCAGTTCTTC
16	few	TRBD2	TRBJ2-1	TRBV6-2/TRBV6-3	CASSKTGWGGNNEQFF	TGTGCCAGCAGCAAGACCGGGTGGGGGGGAAACAATGAGCAGTTCTTC
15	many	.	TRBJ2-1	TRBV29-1	CSVPNNRGWDNEQFF	TGCAGCGTTCCCAACAACCGGGGGTGGGACAATGAGCAGTTCTTC
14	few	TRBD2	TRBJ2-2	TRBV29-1	CSVRPSGNTGELFF	TGCAGCGTTCGGCCTAGCGGGAACACCGGGGAGCTGTTTTTT
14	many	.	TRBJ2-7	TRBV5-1	CASSPSRTDLEQYF	TGCGCCAGCAGCCCATCTCGGACGGATCTTGAGCAGTACTTC
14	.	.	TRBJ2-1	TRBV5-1	CASSLGSSANEQFF	TGCGCCAGCAGCCTGGGTTCTAGCGCCAATGAGCAGTTCTTC
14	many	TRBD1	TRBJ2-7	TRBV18	CASSATGTAYEQYF	TGTGCCAGCTCTGCGACCGGGACAGCCTACGAGCAGTACTTC
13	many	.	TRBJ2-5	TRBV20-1	CSAQIADQETQYF	TGCAGTGCCCAGATAGCGGATCAAGAGACCCAGTACTTC
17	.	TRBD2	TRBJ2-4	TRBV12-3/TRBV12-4	CASSSGLAGASKNIQYF	TGTGCCAGCAGTTCCGGACTAGCGGGAGCCTCCAAAAACATTCAGTACTTC
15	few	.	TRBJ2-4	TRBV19	CASSMVGTRTSIQYF	TGTGCCAGTAGTATGGTTGGCACCCGAACGAGCATTCAGTACTTC
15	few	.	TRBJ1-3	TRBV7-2	CASSPWAGRGNTIYF	TGTGCCAGCAGCCCCTGGGCAGGAAGGGGAAACACCATATATTTT